One T cell receptor beta chain is described in this entry. V was cut by 6 bases and J by 7 bases, with 15 bases left in between. CDR3 size: 13 residues. This record belongs to a study of blood T cell repertoires in COVID-19. Original analysis: The assay estimated nucleated cells by amplifying reference gene primers. Clones were sequenced by immunoSEQ multiplex PCR, and TCRdb holds only the in-frame ones, with some missing. Clone size and the V and J calls come from that table; the DNA yielded D and trimming. Of about 87,000 clones listed, 83% were seen once; the top ten hold over 15%. The sequence was obtained from a woman aged 55-69 years with acute or convalescent COVID-19. Sequencing was carried out using peripheral blood. The chain uses TRBV12-3 or TRBV12-4 and TRBJ1-1; TRBD1 might be the D (6 bases). The DNA of the CDR3 is TGTGCCAGCAGCCCGGACAGATTTTATGAAGCTTTCTTT. It translates to CASSPDRFYEAFF.